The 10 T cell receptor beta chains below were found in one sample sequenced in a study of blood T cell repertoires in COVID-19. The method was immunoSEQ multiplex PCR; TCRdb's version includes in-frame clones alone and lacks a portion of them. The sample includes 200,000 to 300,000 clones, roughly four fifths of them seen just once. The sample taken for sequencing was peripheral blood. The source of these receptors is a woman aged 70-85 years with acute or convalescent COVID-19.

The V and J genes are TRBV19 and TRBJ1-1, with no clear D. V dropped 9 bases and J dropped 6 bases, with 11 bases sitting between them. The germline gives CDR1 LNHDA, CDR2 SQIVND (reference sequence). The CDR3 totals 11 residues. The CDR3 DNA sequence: TGTGCCAGCCTAACAGTCGCTGAAGCTTTCTTT. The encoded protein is CASLTVAEAFF.

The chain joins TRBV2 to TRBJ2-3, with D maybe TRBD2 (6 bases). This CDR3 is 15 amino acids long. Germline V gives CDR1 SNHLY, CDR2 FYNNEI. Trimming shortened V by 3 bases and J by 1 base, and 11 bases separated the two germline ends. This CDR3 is CASSEGGIGTDTQYF. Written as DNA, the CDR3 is TGTGCCAGCAGTGAGGGAGGAATAGGCACAGATACGCAGTATTTT.

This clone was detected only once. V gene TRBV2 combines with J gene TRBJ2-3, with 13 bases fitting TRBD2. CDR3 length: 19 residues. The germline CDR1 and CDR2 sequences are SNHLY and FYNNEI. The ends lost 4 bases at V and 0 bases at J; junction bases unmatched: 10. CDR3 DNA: TGTGCCAGCAGTGGATTAACTAGCGGGGGGGCATCTAGCACAGATACGCAGTATTTT. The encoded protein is CASSGLTSGGASSTDTQYF.

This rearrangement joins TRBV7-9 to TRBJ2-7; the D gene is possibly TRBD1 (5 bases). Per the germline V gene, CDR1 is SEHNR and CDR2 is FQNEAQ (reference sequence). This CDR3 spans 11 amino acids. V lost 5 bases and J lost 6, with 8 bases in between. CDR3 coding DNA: TGTGCCAGCAGCGGGGCCGGCGAGCAGTACTTC. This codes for CASSGAGEQYF.

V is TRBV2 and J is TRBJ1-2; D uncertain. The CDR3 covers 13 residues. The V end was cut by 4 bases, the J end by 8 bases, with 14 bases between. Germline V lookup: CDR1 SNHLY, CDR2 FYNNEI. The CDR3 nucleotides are TGTGCCAGCAGTGGGGAGGGAATGGGGGGCTACACCTTC. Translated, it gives CASSGEGMGGYTF.

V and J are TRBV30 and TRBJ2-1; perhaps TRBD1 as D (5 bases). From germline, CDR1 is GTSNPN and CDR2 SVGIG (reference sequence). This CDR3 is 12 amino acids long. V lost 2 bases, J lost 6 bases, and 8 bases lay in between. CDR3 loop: CAWSIRGNEQFF. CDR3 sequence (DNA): TGTGCCTGGAGTATTAGGGGCAATGAGCAGTTCTTC.

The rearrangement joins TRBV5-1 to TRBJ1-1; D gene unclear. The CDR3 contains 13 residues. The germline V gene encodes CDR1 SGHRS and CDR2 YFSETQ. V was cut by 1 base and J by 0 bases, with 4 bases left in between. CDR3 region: CASSLSLNTEAFF. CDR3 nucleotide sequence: TGCGCCAGCAGCTTGTCTTTGAACACTGAAGCTTTCTTT.

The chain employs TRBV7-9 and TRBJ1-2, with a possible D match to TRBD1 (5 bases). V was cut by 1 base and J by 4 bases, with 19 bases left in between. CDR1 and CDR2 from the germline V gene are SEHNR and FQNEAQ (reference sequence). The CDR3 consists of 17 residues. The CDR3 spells CASSLGASGNLSYGYTF. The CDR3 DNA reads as TGTGCCAGCAGCTTAGGGGCCTCAGGGAATCTGAGCTATGGCTACACCTTC.

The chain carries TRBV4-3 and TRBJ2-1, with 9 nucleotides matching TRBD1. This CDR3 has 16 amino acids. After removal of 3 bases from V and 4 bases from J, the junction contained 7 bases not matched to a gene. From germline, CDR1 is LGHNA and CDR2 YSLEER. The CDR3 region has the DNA TGCGCCAGCAGCCACGCTACGGGACAGGGTTACAATGAGCAGTTCTTC. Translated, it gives CASSHATGQGYNEQFF.

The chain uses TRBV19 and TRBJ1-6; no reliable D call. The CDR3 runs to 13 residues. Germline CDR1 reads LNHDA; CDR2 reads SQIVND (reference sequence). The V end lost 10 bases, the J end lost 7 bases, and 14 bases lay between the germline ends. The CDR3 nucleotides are TGTGCCACCCGGGTCGCTTCAAATTCACCCCTCCACTTT. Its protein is CATRVASNSPLHF.